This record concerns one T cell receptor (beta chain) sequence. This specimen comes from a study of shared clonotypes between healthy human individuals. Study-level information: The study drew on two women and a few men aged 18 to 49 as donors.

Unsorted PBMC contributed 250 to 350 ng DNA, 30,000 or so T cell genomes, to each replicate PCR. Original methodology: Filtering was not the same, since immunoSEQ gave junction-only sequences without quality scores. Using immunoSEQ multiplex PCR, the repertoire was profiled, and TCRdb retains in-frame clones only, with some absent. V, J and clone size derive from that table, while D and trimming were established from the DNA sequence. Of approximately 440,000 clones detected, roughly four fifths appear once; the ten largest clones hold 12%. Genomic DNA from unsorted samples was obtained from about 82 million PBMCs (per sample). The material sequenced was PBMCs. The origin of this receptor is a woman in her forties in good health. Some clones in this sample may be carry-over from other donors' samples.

CDR3 coding DNA: TGTGCCAGCAGTGAACAGGGTTCCACTAACACCATATATTTT. It translates to CASSEQGSTNTIYF. The chain has TRBV6-5 and TRBJ1-3; D possibly corresponds to TRBD1 (6 bases). Looked up from germline, CDR1 is MNHEY and CDR2 is SVGAGI. The CDR3 has 14 residues. Trimming pared 5 bases from V and 7 bases from J, leaving 15 bases between.